A selection of T cell receptor beta chains follows, all from one sample in a study of CD4 T cell repertoires in COVID-19. TCRdb keeps only in-frame clones here, not all; method: immunoSEQ multiplex PCR. Of about 75,000 clones in the sample, approximately 83% were seen once. The sequencing here drew on CD4+ T cells from peripheral blood, taken after recovery from COVID-19. Receptors originate from a human donor who had COVID-19. Both conserved end residues are part of each CDR3. D genes are given only for firm matches. Clone sizes are given selectively: once, few, many, or a class where the clone is expanded.

>NA|TRBJ1-2|NA|TRBV11-2
TGTGCCAGCAGCTCCATTAACTATGGCTACACCTTC
CASSSINYGYTF
>NA|TRBJ2-5|NA|TRBV6-5
TGTGCCAGCTCCGCATGGGGCGGGGAGACCCAGTACTTC
CASSAWGGETQYF
>NA|TRBJ2-7|NA|TRBV27
TGTGCCAGCAGTTTGGGGCCACGAGATTGGGGGTACTTC
CASSLGPRDWGYF
>NA|TRBJ1-3|NA|TRBV9
TGTGCCAGCAGCGGGGTGAGCTCTGGAAACACCATATATTTT
CASSGVSSGNTIYF
>NA|TRBJ1-5|NA|TRBV19
TGTGCCACCCAAATATCGGCGGGTAGCAATCAGCCCCAGCATTTT
CATQISAGSNQPQHF
>TRBD1|TRBJ1-4|NA|TRBV9
TGTGCCAGCAGCGGGGACAGGGGGACGAGGGAAAAACTGTTTTTT
CASSGDRGTREKLFF
>NA|TRBJ1-2|NA|TRBV7-9
TGTGCCAGCAGCTTAAAGGCAGGGACTAACTATGGCTACACCTTC
CASSLKAGTNYGYTF
>TRBD1|TRBJ2-7|NA|TRBV28
TGTGCCAGCAGTTTGGGCCAGGGGGCAAGGTACGAGCAGTACTTC
CASSLGQGARYEQYF
>NA|TRBJ2-5|NA|TRBV15
TGTGCCACCAGCTATTATAGGGGTAGACAGGACCAAGAGACCCAGTACTTC
CATSYYRGRQDQETQYF
>TRBD2|TRBJ2-1|NA|TRBV14
TGTGCCAGCAGCCTACTGGGGACTAGCGGGGGCGGGAATGAGCAGTTCTTC
CASSLLGTSGGGNEQFF
>TRBD1|TRBJ2-5|NA|TRBV10-3
TGTGCCATCAGGATACAGGGGATAGAGACCCAGTACTTC
CAIRIQGIETQYF
>NA|TRBJ2-1|NA|TRBV5-5
TGTGCCAGCAGCTTGGCCCCGGGTTCGTACAATGAGCAGTTCTTC
CASSLAPGSYNEQFF
>TRBD2|TRBJ2-7|NA|TRBV11-2
TGTGCCAGCAGCCCTAGCGGACTGTACGAGCAGTACTTC
CASSPSGLYEQYF
>TRBD2|TRBJ2-2|NA|TRBV29-1
TGCAGCGGCAGGACTAGCTCGAACACCGGGGAGCTGTTTTTT
CSGRTSSNTGELFF
>TRBD2|TRBJ2-7|few|TRBV27
TGTGCCAGCAGTTTAGGTCTAGCGGGGGAGGTAAGCGAGCAGTACTTC
CASSLGLAGEVSEQYF
>NA|TRBJ2-1|NA|TRBV28
TGTGCCAGCACCTCACTACTCCATGAGCAGTTCTTC
CASTSLLHEQFF
>NA|TRBJ1-5|NA|TRBV3-1/TRBV3-2
TGTGCCAGCAGCCAAGGCGACACAGGCTATCAGCCCCAGCATTTT
CASSQGDTGYQPQHF
>TRBD2|TRBJ2-5|NA|TRBV5-5
TGTGCCAGCAGCTTGGGTTTGACTAGCGGGGCAGGGGAGACCCAGTACTTC
CASSLGLTSGAGETQYF
>NA|TRBJ1-1|NA|TRBV7-8
TGTGCCAGCAGCTTCGGAGGGAGGGATAGGGGAAACACTGAAGCTTTCTTT
CASSFGGRDRGNTEAFF
>NA|TRBJ2-1|NA|TRBV7-8
TGTGCCAGCAGCCGAGGGTTGGGGGCGGAGATGAATGAGCAGTTCTTC
CASSRGLGAEMNEQFF
>NA|TRBJ1-3|once|TRBV11-2
TGTGCCAGCAGCAAGGACTGGGACTCTGGAAACACCATATATTTT
CASSKDWDSGNTIYF
>NA|TRBJ1-4|NA|TRBV15
TGTGCCACCAGCAGGGAATTGGGTAGTAATGAAAAACTGTTTTTT
CATSRELGSNEKLFF
>NA|TRBJ1-2|NA|TRBV6-5
TGTGCCAGCAGTTTACGGACTAACGATGGCTACACCTTC
CASSLRTNDGYTF
>NA|TRBJ2-5|NA|TRBV2
TGTGCCAGCAGTGGTTCTGGGGAGACCCAGTACTTC
CASSGSGETQYF
>NA|TRBJ2-7|NA|TRBV5-6
TGTGCCAGCAGCTTGCTCACGGGGACCCACGAGCAGTACTTC
CASSLLTGTHEQYF
>NA|TRBJ2-2|NA|TRBV7-7
TGTGCCAGCAGCTTAGGGGACTCTGGCACCGGGGAGCTGTTTTTT
CASSLGDSGTGELFF
>TRBD1|TRBJ2-7|NA|TRBV6-5
TGTGCCAGCAGGGGACAGGGAAGATACGAGCAGTACTTC
CASRGQGRYEQYF
>NA|TRBJ1-5|once|TRBV2
TGTGCCAGCAGTGGACAGGCCAACAATCAGCCCCAGCATTTT
CASSGQANNQPQHF
>TRBD1|TRBJ2-1|NA|TRBV18
TGTGCCAGCTCACGGGAGACAGGGGGCTCCTACAATGAGCAGTTCTTC
CASSRETGGSYNEQFF
>TRBD1|TRBJ2-5|NA|TRBV5-1
TGCGCCAGCAGCCTAGCAGACAGGGCGGAGACCCAGTACTTC
CASSLADRAETQYF
>TRBD1|TRBJ2-7|NA|TRBV29-1
TGCAGCGTCCGACAGGGACAGCAGTACTTC
CSVRQGQQYF
>NA|TRBJ1-2|NA|TRBV3-1/TRBV3-2
TGTGCCAGCAGCCAAGTGGGGCAGCTTAACTATGGCTACACCTTC
CASSQVGQLNYGYTF
>TRBD1|TRBJ1-2|NA|TRBV30
TGTGCCTGGAGCGCCCGGGACAGGGGGCGGCCTAACTATGGCTACACCTTC
CAWSARDRGRPNYGYTF
>NA|TRBJ1-1|NA|TRBV28
TGTGCCAGCAGTTCCCCGGGCAGGGAATACGAAGCTTTCTTT
CASSSPGREYEAFF
>TRBD1|TRBJ1-1|few|TRBV12-3/TRBV12-4
TGTGCCAGCAGCCAATCGGACAGGGGAGCTTTCTTT
CASSQSDRGAFF
>NA|TRBJ1-1|NA|TRBV6-1
TGTGCCAGCAGTGAAGGACAGGTGATGAACACTGAAGCTTTCTTT
CASSEGQVMNTEAFF
>NA|TRBJ1-4|NA|TRBV28
TGTGCCAGCAGTTTTTCTTCAGGGGAGAGGGGAAAACTGTTTTTT
CASSFSSGERGKLFF
>NA|TRBJ1-1|NA|TRBV6-5
TGTGCCAGCTCGTTTGCCCTAAACACTGAAGCTTTCTTT
CASSFALNTEAFF
>NA|TRBJ2-7|NA|TRBV6-5
TGTGCCAGCAGGTTAAACAGGGTGAGCTCCTACGAGCAGTACTTC
CASRLNRVSSYEQYF
>NA|TRBJ2-3|few|TRBV7-2
TGTGCCAGCAGCCCATCGACGGGAGCTAGAGATACGCAGTATTTT
CASSPSTGARDTQYF
>NA|TRBJ2-3|NA|TRBV5-4
TGTGCCAGCAGCTTGTTTGGGTCCGATACGCAGTATTTT
CASSLFGSDTQYF